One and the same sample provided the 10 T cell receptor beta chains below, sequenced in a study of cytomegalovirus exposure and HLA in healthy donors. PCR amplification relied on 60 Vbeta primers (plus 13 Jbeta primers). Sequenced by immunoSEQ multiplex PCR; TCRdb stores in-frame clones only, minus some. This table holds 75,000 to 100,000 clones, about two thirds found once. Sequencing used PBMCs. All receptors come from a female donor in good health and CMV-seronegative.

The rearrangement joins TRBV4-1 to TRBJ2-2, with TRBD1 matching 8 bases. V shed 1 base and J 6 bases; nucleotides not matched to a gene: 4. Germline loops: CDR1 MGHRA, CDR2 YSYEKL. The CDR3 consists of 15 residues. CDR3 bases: TGCGCCAGCAGCCAAGGGACAGGGTTCGCCGGGGAGCTGTTTTTT. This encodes CASSQGTGFAGELFF.

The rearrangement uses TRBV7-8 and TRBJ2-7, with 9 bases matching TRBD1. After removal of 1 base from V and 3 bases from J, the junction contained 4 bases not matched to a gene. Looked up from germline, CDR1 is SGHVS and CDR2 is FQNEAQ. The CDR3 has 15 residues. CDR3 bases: TGTGCCAGCAGCTTAGAAGGGACAGGGCTCTACGAGCAGTACTTC. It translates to CASSLEGTGLYEQYF.

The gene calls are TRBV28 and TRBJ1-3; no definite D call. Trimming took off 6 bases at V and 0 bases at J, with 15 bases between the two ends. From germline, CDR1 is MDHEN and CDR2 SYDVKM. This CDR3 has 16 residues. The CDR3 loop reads CASRLSGYLSGNTIYF. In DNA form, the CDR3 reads TGTGCCAGCAGACTCTCAGGCTACCTCTCTGGAAACACCATATATTTT.

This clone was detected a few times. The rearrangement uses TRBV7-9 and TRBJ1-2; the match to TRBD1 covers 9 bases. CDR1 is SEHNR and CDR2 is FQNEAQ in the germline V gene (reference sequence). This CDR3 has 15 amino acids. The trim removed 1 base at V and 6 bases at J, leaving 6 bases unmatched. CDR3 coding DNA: TGTGCCAGCAGCTTAGTCTCCGGGACAGGGAATGGCTACACCTTC. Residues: CASSLVSGTGNGYTF.

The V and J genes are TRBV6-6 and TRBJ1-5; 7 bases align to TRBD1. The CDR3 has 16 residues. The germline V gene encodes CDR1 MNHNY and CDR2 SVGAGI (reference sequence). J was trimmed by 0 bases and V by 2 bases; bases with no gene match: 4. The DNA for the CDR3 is TGTGCCAGCAGTTACCAGGGGGTAGATAGCAATCAGCCCCAGCATTTT. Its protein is CASSYQGVDSNQPQHF.

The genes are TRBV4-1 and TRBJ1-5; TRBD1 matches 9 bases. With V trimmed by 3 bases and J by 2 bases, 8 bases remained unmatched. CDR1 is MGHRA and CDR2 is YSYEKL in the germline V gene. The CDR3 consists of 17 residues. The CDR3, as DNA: TGCGCCAGCAGCCACCCGGGACAGGGACAGGGCAATCAGCCCCAGCATTTT. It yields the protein CASSHPGQGQGNQPQHF.

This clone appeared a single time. The CDR3 region is CASSSQGTYEQYF. CDR3 coding DNA: TGTGCCAGCAGTTCACAGGGGACCTACGAGCAGTACTTC. The chain has TRBV6-6 and TRBJ2-7; 7 nucleotides agree with TRBD1. The CDR3 is 13 residues long. Germline loops: CDR1 MNHNY, CDR2 SVGAGI (reference sequence). V was pared by 4 bases and J by 2 bases, with 2 bases of the junction left unmatched.

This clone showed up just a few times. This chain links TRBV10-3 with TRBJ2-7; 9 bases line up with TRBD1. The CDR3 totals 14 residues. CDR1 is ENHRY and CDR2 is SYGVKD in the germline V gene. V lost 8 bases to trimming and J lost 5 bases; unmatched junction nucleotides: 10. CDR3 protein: CAIDGGTGPNEQYF. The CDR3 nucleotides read TGTGCCATCGATGGGGGGACAGGGCCTAACGAGCAGTACTTC.

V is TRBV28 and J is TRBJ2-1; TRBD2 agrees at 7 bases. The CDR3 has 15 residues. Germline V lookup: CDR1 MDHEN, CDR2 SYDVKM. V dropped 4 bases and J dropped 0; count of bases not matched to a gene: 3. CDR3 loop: CASSSGGSSYNEQFF. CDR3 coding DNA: TGTGCCAGCAGTTCGGGCGGGAGCTCCTACAATGAGCAGTTCTTC.

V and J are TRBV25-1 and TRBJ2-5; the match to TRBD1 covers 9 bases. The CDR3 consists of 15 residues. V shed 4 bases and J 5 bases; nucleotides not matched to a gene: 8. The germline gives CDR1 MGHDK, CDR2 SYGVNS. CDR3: CASSGWTGDGETQYF. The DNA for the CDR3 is TGTGCCAGCAGTGGATGGACAGGGGATGGGGAGACCCAGTACTTC.